The next 10 T cell receptor beta chains were all read from a single sample in a study of blood T cell repertoires in COVID-19 (dated by TCRdb to 2019 to 2021). Libraries were made using the immunoSEQ multiplex PCR assay. Drawn from immuneACCESS, this table holds only the in-frame rearrangements with V and J called that TCRdb kept. Clones are partly lost; checked studies trace under half to an unresolved V gene and leave the rest unexplained. A total of approximately 27,000 clones appear in this sample, around 90% of them only once. About 16% of the sample is in the top ten clones. The specimen sequenced was peripheral blood. The receptors were sampled from a man aged 65 to 79 with acute or convalescent COVID-19.

The chain has TRBV3-1 (or the pseudogene TRBV3-2) and TRBJ2-7, with 8 positions matching TRBD2. Germline CDR1 LGHDT, CDR2 YNNKEL (reference sequence). CDR3 length: 20 amino acids. Germline trimming cut 1 base from V and 2 bases from J; bases unmatched to any gene: 19. The CDR3 here is CASSQGVVVLAEVSTYEQYF. In nucleotides, the CDR3 is TGTGCCAGCAGCCAAGGGGTTGTGGTACTAGCGGAGGTGAGTACCTACGAGCAGTACTTC.

The chain combines TRBV5-1 with TRBJ2-7; the D gene is possibly TRBD1 (6 bases). Trimming cost V 3 bases and J 0 bases, with 13 bases left between them. Germline values: CDR1 SGHRS, CDR2 YFSETQ. CDR3 length equals 15 residues. CDR3 sequence (DNA): TGCGCCAGCAGCTCGGGACACGTTACCTCCTACGAGCAGTACTTC. Its translation is CASSSGHVTSYEQYF.

This clone was observed once. The genes are TRBV24-1 and TRBJ1-1, with 10 positions matching TRBD1. The V and J ends lost 4 bases and 8 bases, in that order; junction bases with no gene match: 15. CDR3 length equals 17 residues. CDR1 and CDR2 from the germline V gene are KGHDR and SFDVKD. The CDR3 loop reads CATSDESRPGTGVEAFF. CDR3 nucleotide sequence: TGTGCCACCAGTGACGAGTCAAGACCCGGGACAGGGGTAGAAGCTTTCTTT.

The chain recombines TRBV30 with TRBJ2-7; maybe TRBD2 (6 bases). The CDR3 totals 17 residues. From germline, CDR1 is GTSNPN and CDR2 SVGIG (reference sequence). Between the trimmed V and J ends, which lost 0 bases and 6 bases, there was a span of 24 bases. The CDR3 region is CAWSVLYGRDPLCEQYF. The CDR3 bases are TGTGCCTGGAGTGTACTCTACGGGCGGGACCCCCTCTGCGAGCAGTACTTC.

The genes are TRBV14 and TRBJ1-1, with TRBD1 identical over 9 bases. After removal of 1 base from V and 4 bases from J, the junction contained 4 bases not matched to a gene. Germline CDR1 SGHDN, CDR2 FVKESK. There are 15 residues in the CDR3. The CDR3 here is CASSQGGTGRTEAFF. In DNA form, the CDR3 reads TGTGCCAGCAGCCAAGGCGGGACAGGGCGCACTGAAGCTTTCTTT.

The J gene is TRBJ1-4, the V gene TRBV6-5; D unresolved. Germline V lookup: CDR1 MNHEY, CDR2 SVGAGI. V lost 7 bases to trimming and J lost 4 bases, with 10 bases between them. This CDR3 contains 13 residues. The CDR3 sequence is CASTQTSNEKLFF. For the CDR3, the DNA is TGTGCCAGCACACAGACCAGTAATGAAAAACTGTTTTTT.

The CDR3 region has the DNA TGTGCCAGCCGGAGCGAACCTAACACTGAAGCTTTCTTT. This codes for CASRSEPNTEAFF. V usage is TRBV7-9 and J usage is TRBJ1-1; D is unclear. CDR3 length equals 13 residues. From germline, CDR1 is SEHNR and CDR2 FQNEAQ (reference sequence). The V and J ends lost 8 bases and 2 bases respectively, with 12 bases between them. Together with reference TRBV7-9 and TRBJ1-1, the CDR3 gives the full variable domain: DTGVSQNPRHKITKRGQNVTFRCDPISEHNRLYWYRQTLGQGPEFLTYFQNEAQLEKSRLLSDRFSAERPKGSFSTLEIQRTEQGDSAMYLCASRSEPNTEAFFGQGTRLTVV.

The chain joins TRBV4-1 to TRBJ2-2; 10 bases fit TRBD1. CDR3 length: 18 residues. J lost 3 bases, V lost 4 bases, and 11 bases had no gene match. Germline CDR1 and CDR2: MGHRA and YSYEKL. Written as DNA, the CDR3 is TGCGCCAGCAGCCTTCTTACACCGGGACAGGGGTACACCGGGGAGCTGTTTTTT. As protein: CASSLLTPGQGYTGELFF.

The J gene is TRBJ1-2, the V gene TRBV7-2, with no clear D. The CDR3 consists of 13 residues. V dropped 0 bases and J dropped 8 bases, with 10 bases sitting between them. CDR1 is SGHTA, CDR2 FQGNSA, per germline. CDR3 loop: CASSLAAGAGYTF. CDR3 bases: TGTGCCAGCAGCTTAGCGGCAGGTGCCGGCTACACCTTC. Based on the CDR3 plus reference TRBV7-2 and TRBJ1-2, the full variable domain is GAGVSQSPSNKVTEKGKDVELRCDPISGHTALYWYRQSLGQGLEFLIYFQGNSAPDKSGLPSDRFSAERTGGSVSTLTIQRTQQEDSAVYLCASSLAAGAGYTFGSGTRLTVV.

This clone was detected only a few times. The chain combines TRBV9 with TRBJ2-2, with 9 positions matching TRBD2. CDR3 length: 15 residues. V trimming: 0 bases; J trimming: 6 bases; junction bases outside the gene matches: 3. Germline loops: CDR1 SGDLS, CDR2 YYNGEE. Here the CDR3 DNA reads TGTGCCAGCAGCGTAGTCGGCGGGAGGGCCGGGGAGCTGTTTTTT. It encodes CASSVVGGRAGELFF.